Sequencing of this T cell receptor beta chain was carried out in a study of cytomegalovirus exposure and HLA in healthy donors. Overall study findings and caveats: Immune exposure information available was restricted to CMV serostatus.

Researchers ran the PCR with 60 Vbeta and 13 Jbeta primers. Data came from immunoSEQ multiplex PCR; TCRdb stores just in-frame clones and leaves some out. The table includes roughly 120,000 clones, around 73% detected once. As concerns this clone: The antigen is undetermined.

V lost 5 bases to trimming and J lost 6 bases; unmatched junction nucleotides: 8. The germline V gene has CDR1 SGHTA and CDR2 FQGNSA. The CDR3 contains 15 residues. The specimen was PBMCs. This clonotype was sampled from a man aged 35 to 55 in good health and CMV-seronegative. The rearrangement joins TRBV7-2 to TRBJ2-2; 8 bases agree with TRBD1. The CDR3 DNA reads TGTGCCAGCAGCGGACAGGGTTTTTGGTCCGGGGAGCTGTTTTTT. It yields the protein CASSGQGFWSGELFF.